This is a list of T cell receptor beta chains from one sample in a study of OX40 agonist ivuxolimab in advanced cancers. Clones were sequenced by immunoSEQ multiplex PCR, and TCRdb holds only the in-frame ones, with some missing. The table includes around 35,000 clones, 85% detected once. The sequenced sample was CD4+ or CD8+ T cells sorted from blood, obtained in a trial of the OX40 agonist ivuxolimab. These receptors all stem from an adult with an advanced solid tumor such as melanoma, head and neck, liver or kidney cancer. CDR3s include the opening cysteine and the closing phenylalanine or tryptophan. D genes are given only for firm matches. The size entry is marked missing in some rows and otherwise reads once, few, many or a size class.

d_gene: TRBD1
abundance: NA
j_gene: TRBJ2-1
v_gene: TRBV28
CDR3aa: CASSNPGQPYNEQFF
CDR3nt: TGTGCCAGCAGCAATCCGGGACAGCCATACAATGAGCAGTTCTTC

d_gene: NA
abundance: NA
j_gene: TRBJ2-1
v_gene: TRBV5-4
CDR3aa: CASSLSLENNEQFF
CDR3nt: TGTGCCAGCAGCTTGTCTCTCGAGAACAATGAGCAGTTCTTC

d_gene: TRBD1
abundance: NA
j_gene: TRBJ2-7
v_gene: TRBV7-8
CDR3aa: CASTPQGQGAINEQYF
CDR3nt: TGTGCCAGCACACCACAGGGGCAGGGGGCGATCAACGAGCAGTACTTC

d_gene: TRBD1
abundance: NA
j_gene: TRBJ1-6
v_gene: TRBV5-1
CDR3aa: CASSLVAQGPQTPLHF
CDR3nt: TGCGCCAGCAGCTTGGTAGCACAGGGGCCACAAACGCCCCTCCACTTT

d_gene: NA
abundance: NA
j_gene: TRBJ2-1
v_gene: TRBV19
CDR3aa: CASSTQGVTGQFF
CDR3nt: TGTGCCAGTAGTACCCAAGGCGTCACAGGGCAGTTCTTC

d_gene: NA
abundance: NA
j_gene: TRBJ2-2
v_gene: TRBV5-1
CDR3aa: CASSLGQITGELFF
CDR3nt: TGCGCCAGCAGCTTGGGCCAGATCACCGGGGAGCTGTTTTTT

d_gene: TRBD2
abundance: NA
j_gene: TRBJ2-3
v_gene: TRBV28
CDR3aa: CASSQLAGGRADTQYF
CDR3nt: TGTGCCAGCAGCCAACTAGCGGGGGGCCGGGCAGATACGCAGTATTTT

d_gene: NA
abundance: few
j_gene: TRBJ2-1
v_gene: TRBV9
CDR3aa: CASSVGVRSDEQFF
CDR3nt: TGTGCCAGCAGCGTAGGGGTTCGGTCGGATGAGCAGTTCTTC

d_gene: NA
abundance: NA
j_gene: TRBJ2-2
v_gene: TRBV11-1
CDR3aa: CASSSLIVNGELFF
CDR3nt: TGTGCCAGCAGCTCTCTTATTGTGAACGGGGAGCTGTTTTTT

d_gene: TRBD1
abundance: NA
j_gene: TRBJ2-7
v_gene: TRBV19
CDR3aa: CASSDRGSPYEQYF
CDR3nt: TGTGCCAGTAGTGACAGGGGTTCTCCCTACGAGCAGTACTTC

d_gene: NA
abundance: NA
j_gene: TRBJ1-1
v_gene: TRBV28
CDR3aa: CASRIIDTSSEAFF
CDR3nt: TGTGCCAGCAGAATAATCGACACCTCCTCGGAAGCTTTCTTT

d_gene: NA
abundance: NA
j_gene: TRBJ1-6
v_gene: TRBV6-6
CDR3aa: CARHRSSYNSPLHF
CDR3nt: TGTGCCAGGCACCGGAGCTCCTATAATTCACCCCTCCACTTT

d_gene: NA
abundance: NA
j_gene: TRBJ2-2
v_gene: TRBV28
CDR3aa: CASSFSGETGELFF
CDR3nt: TGTGCCAGCAGTTTTTCAGGGGAGACGGGGGAGCTGTTTTTT

d_gene: NA
abundance: NA
j_gene: TRBJ2-7
v_gene: TRBV27
CDR3aa: CASSPRGGSGEQYF
CDR3nt: TGTGCCAGCAGTCCCCGAGGGGGGTCTGGAGAGCAGTACTTC

d_gene: NA
abundance: NA
j_gene: TRBJ1-1
v_gene: TRBV5-5
CDR3aa: CASSFSSRGMNTEAFF
CDR3nt: TGTGCCAGCAGCTTTTCAAGCCGGGGGATGAACACTGAAGCTTTCTTT

d_gene: NA
abundance: NA
j_gene: TRBJ2-7
v_gene: TRBV5-6
CDR3aa: CASRAGGTVYEQYF
CDR3nt: TGTGCCAGCAGGGCAGGCGGGACAGTTTACGAGCAGTACTTC

d_gene: NA
abundance: NA
j_gene: TRBJ2-5
v_gene: TRBV28
CDR3aa: CASSSAGVGQETQYF
CDR3nt: TGTGCCAGCAGTTCAGCAGGGGTAGGCCAAGAGACCCAGTACTTC

d_gene: TRBD1
abundance: once
j_gene: TRBJ1-1
v_gene: TRBV7-2
CDR3aa: CASSRDRGDAEAFF
CDR3nt: TGTGCCAGCAGCCGGGACAGGGGGGATGCTGAAGCTTTCTTT

d_gene: NA
abundance: NA
j_gene: TRBJ2-3
v_gene: TRBV6-1
CDR3aa: CASRAGQIHDTQYF
CDR3nt: TGTGCCAGCAGAGCAGGACAGATTCATGATACGCAGTATTTT

d_gene: TRBD2
abundance: NA
j_gene: TRBJ2-1
v_gene: TRBV28
CDR3aa: CASSSASGDSYNEQFF
CDR3nt: TGTGCCAGCAGTTCTGCTAGCGGGGACTCCTACAATGAGCAGTTCTTC

d_gene: TRBD2
abundance: NA
j_gene: TRBJ2-7
v_gene: TRBV12-5
CDR3aa: CASGTGGGRGEQYF
CDR3nt: TGTGCTAGTGGCACCGGCGGCGGGAGAGGAGAGCAGTACTTC

d_gene: NA
abundance: NA
j_gene: TRBJ1-5
v_gene: TRBV28
CDR3aa: CASTSVWGGNQPQHF
CDR3nt: TGTGCCAGCACATCGGTGTGGGGGGGCAATCAGCCCCAGCATTTT

d_gene: TRBD2
abundance: NA
j_gene: TRBJ2-3
v_gene: TRBV5-1
CDR3aa: CASSLFRSGRSTDTQYF
CDR3nt: TGCGCCAGCAGCTTGTTCCGTAGCGGGAGAAGCACAGATACGCAGTATTTT

d_gene: TRBD2
abundance: NA
j_gene: TRBJ2-1
v_gene: TRBV7-2
CDR3aa: CASSWVAGATYNEQFF
CDR3nt: TGTGCCAGCAGCTGGGTAGCGGGGGCCACCTACAATGAGCAGTTCTTC

d_gene: NA
abundance: NA
j_gene: TRBJ1-3
v_gene: TRBV15
CDR3aa: CATLSGNTIYF
CDR3nt: TGTGCCACCCTCTCTGGAAACACCATATATTTT